This T cell receptor (beta chain) appears in the sequencing data of a study of T cells in Graves' hyperthyroidism and ophthalmopathy. From germline, CDR1 is LNHDA and CDR2 SQIVND (reference sequence). This CDR3 is built from 16 residues. Between the trimmed V and J ends, which lost 4 bases and 0 bases, there was a span of 16 bases. This clonotype occurred many times. Regions amplified from RNA transcripts were the TCR beta CDR3 regions. When the TCR CDR3 underwent first-round RT-PCR, the HTBI primer set was used. MiXCR was run by TCRdb on the multiplex PCR reads, yielding one entry per CDR3 protein. This sample carries about 610,000 distinct CDR3 sequences, roughly 14% of them seen once, and the ten largest clones take about 4.5%.

Sample: blood. This chain joins TRBV19 and TRBJ2-7, with D perhaps TRBD1 (5 bases). This TCR derives from a woman aged 40 to 55 with Graves' ophthalmopathy. The DNA for the CDR3 is TGTGCCAGTAGTACCGATCTGACAGCCTACTCCTACGAGCAGTACTTC. The encoded protein is CASSTDLTAYSYEQYF.